These T cell receptor beta chains were read from a single sample in a study of T cell responses to AZD1222 COVID-19 vaccine. Repertoires were generated with immunoSEQ multiplex PCR, while TCRdb's copy carries only in-frame clones and drops some. The table includes 130,000 to 150,000 clones, 92% detected once. The sequences come from peripheral blood, collected on day 0 of AZD1222 vaccination. The receptors come from an adult in good health. Each CDR3 is given with its conserved first and last residue. A D gene is named only where the DNA matches it firmly. Some rows have no size entry. The others give once, few or many, or a class for an expanded clone.

v_call: TRBV7-3; clone_size: NA; j_call: TRBJ2-1; d_call: TRBD2; cdr3_nt: TGTGCCAGCAGCTCCATAGGGGCGGGACTAGCTGAAAACAATGAGCAGTTCTTC; cdr3_aa: CASSSIGAGLAENNEQFF
v_call: TRBV28; clone_size: NA; j_call: TRBJ2-1; d_call: TRBD2; cdr3_nt: TGTGCCAGCAGCCCCCTAGCGGGTGCCTACAATGAGCAGTTCTTC; cdr3_aa: CASSPLAGAYNEQFF
v_call: TRBV7-2; clone_size: NA; j_call: TRBJ1-2; d_call: NA; cdr3_nt: TGTGCCAGCAGCTTAAACCGCAGGGAGGCCTATGGCTACACCTTC; cdr3_aa: CASSLNRREAYGYTF
v_call: TRBV18; clone_size: NA; j_call: TRBJ2-7; d_call: NA; cdr3_nt: TGTGCCAGCTCACCACCGCTCGCGGTGGGCGAGCAGTACTTC; cdr3_aa: CASSPPLAVGEQYF
v_call: TRBV9; clone_size: NA; j_call: TRBJ1-1; d_call: NA; cdr3_nt: TGTGCCAGCAGCGTAGGCGGGAGCACTGAAGCTTTCTTT; cdr3_aa: CASSVGGSTEAFF
v_call: TRBV3-1/TRBV3-2; clone_size: NA; j_call: TRBJ2-1; d_call: TRBD2; cdr3_nt: TGTGCCAGCAGCCAAGACGCCTTCCTAGCGGGAGGGGTCAAGTTCTTC; cdr3_aa: CASSQDAFLAGGVKFF
v_call: TRBV6-5; clone_size: NA; j_call: TRBJ1-3; d_call: NA; cdr3_nt: TGTGCCAGCAGCGCAGGGTATGAAGGAAACACCATATATTTT; cdr3_aa: CASSAGYEGNTIYF
v_call: TRBV7-6; clone_size: NA; j_call: TRBJ2-5; d_call: TRBD2; cdr3_nt: TGTGCCAGCAGCCGGACTAGCGGGAGGGCCCGGGGGACCCAGTACTTC; cdr3_aa: CASSRTSGRARGTQYF
v_call: TRBV7-9; clone_size: NA; j_call: TRBJ2-1; d_call: TRBD1; cdr3_nt: TGTGCCAGCAGCCCCAGAGGGTACAGGACAGGGTTGACCTACAATGAGCAGTTCTTC; cdr3_aa: CASSPRGYRTGLTYNEQFF
v_call: TRBV4-2; clone_size: NA; j_call: TRBJ2-3; d_call: NA; cdr3_nt: TGTGCCAGCAGCCAAGATACGACCACAGATACGCAGTATTTT; cdr3_aa: CASSQDTTTDTQYF
v_call: TRBV14; clone_size: NA; j_call: TRBJ1-2; d_call: NA; cdr3_nt: TGTGCCAGCAGCCAAGGGAAAGCGCTACCTCACTATGGCTACACCTTC; cdr3_aa: CASSQGKALPHYGYTF
v_call: TRBV29-1; clone_size: NA; j_call: TRBJ2-1; d_call: TRBD2; cdr3_nt: TGCAGCGTTGAGGCGGGAGCGGGTGGTGAGCAGTTCTTC; cdr3_aa: CSVEAGAGGEQFF
v_call: TRBV10-3; clone_size: NA; j_call: TRBJ1-4; d_call: NA; cdr3_nt: TGTGCCATCAGTGAAGGACAACCTAATGAAAAACTGTTTTTT; cdr3_aa: CAISEGQPNEKLFF
v_call: TRBV16; clone_size: NA; j_call: TRBJ1-1; d_call: NA; cdr3_nt: TGTGCCAGCAGCCAATCTGCCAGGAACACTGAAGCTTTCTTT; cdr3_aa: CASSQSARNTEAFF
v_call: TRBV5-1; clone_size: NA; j_call: TRBJ2-7; d_call: NA; cdr3_nt: TGCGCCAGCAGCCCCGCAGGGTTGGTGTTCGAGCAGTACTTC; cdr3_aa: CASSPAGLVFEQYF
v_call: TRBV30; clone_size: once; j_call: TRBJ1-2; d_call: TRBD1; cdr3_nt: TGTGCCGGGACCACAGGGGGCGGCTACACCTTC; cdr3_aa: CAGTTGGGYTF
v_call: TRBV4-1; clone_size: NA; j_call: TRBJ1-5; d_call: NA; cdr3_nt: TGCGCCAGCAGCGCCAAGGGGGAGGGTTATAGCAATCAGCCCCAGCATTTT; cdr3_aa: CASSAKGEGYSNQPQHF
v_call: TRBV29-1; clone_size: once; j_call: TRBJ2-1; d_call: TRBD2; cdr3_nt: TGCAGCGTTCTCAGGACTAGCCCTAATAATGAGCAGTTCTTC; cdr3_aa: CSVLRTSPNNEQFF
v_call: TRBV7-2; clone_size: NA; j_call: TRBJ1-1; d_call: TRBD1; cdr3_nt: TGTGCCAGCAGCCCCAGGGGGGACCTGAACACTGAAGCTTTCTTT; cdr3_aa: CASSPRGDLNTEAFF
v_call: TRBV7-9; clone_size: NA; j_call: TRBJ1-2; d_call: NA; cdr3_nt: TGTGCCAGCAGCTTAGCAGTGCGTGGCTACACCTTC; cdr3_aa: CASSLAVRGYTF
v_call: TRBV27; clone_size: NA; j_call: TRBJ2-7; d_call: NA; cdr3_nt: TGTGCCAGCAACCGACCGGGAAGCGAGCAGTACTTC; cdr3_aa: CASNRPGSEQYF
v_call: TRBV27; clone_size: NA; j_call: TRBJ2-1; d_call: TRBD2; cdr3_nt: TGTGCCAGCAGTTTATCGAGGGGTTGGGGAGGGATATACAATGAGCAGTTCTTC; cdr3_aa: CASSLSRGWGGIYNEQFF
v_call: TRBV6-6; clone_size: NA; j_call: TRBJ2-2; d_call: TRBD1; cdr3_nt: TGTGCCAGCAGTTTTAGGACAGGGAACACCGGGGAGCTGTTTTTT; cdr3_aa: CASSFRTGNTGELFF
v_call: TRBV5-4; clone_size: NA; j_call: TRBJ1-2; d_call: NA; cdr3_nt: TGTGCCAGCAGCGTTTTGGGAGGTTTTTATGGCTACACCTTC; cdr3_aa: CASSVLGGFYGYTF
v_call: TRBV7-9; clone_size: NA; j_call: TRBJ1-1; d_call: NA; cdr3_nt: TGTGCCAGCAGCCCCAGGGTCCGGCTTTCAAACACTGAAGCTTTCTTT; cdr3_aa: CASSPRVRLSNTEAFF
v_call: TRBV27; clone_size: NA; j_call: TRBJ1-5; d_call: NA; cdr3_nt: TGTGCCAGCAGTTTCCAGGTCAATCAGCCCCAGCATTTT; cdr3_aa: CASSFQVNQPQHF
v_call: TRBV2; clone_size: once; j_call: TRBJ1-5; d_call: TRBD1; cdr3_nt: TGTGCCAGCAAGCTCCTCGGACAGGGGGCTCGACAGCCCCAGCATTTT; cdr3_aa: CASKLLGQGARQPQHF
v_call: TRBV19; clone_size: NA; j_call: TRBJ1-1; d_call: TRBD1; cdr3_nt: TGTGGGACAGGGAACACTGAAGCTTTCTTT; cdr3_aa: CGTGNTEAFF
v_call: TRBV9; clone_size: NA; j_call: TRBJ2-1; d_call: NA; cdr3_nt: TGTGCCAGCAGCGACACGGGGAGCTCCTACAATGAGCAGTTCTTC; cdr3_aa: CASSDTGSSYNEQFF
v_call: TRBV10-3; clone_size: NA; j_call: TRBJ1-2; d_call: TRBD1; cdr3_nt: TGTGCCATCGGGAGAGGACAGGCTAACTATGGCTACACCTTC; cdr3_aa: CAIGRGQANYGYTF
v_call: TRBV12-5; clone_size: NA; j_call: TRBJ1-5; d_call: TRBD1; cdr3_nt: TGTGCTAGTATTAATAATACGGACAGGGGGAATTTCAATCAGCCCCAGCATTTT; cdr3_aa: CASINNTDRGNFNQPQHF
v_call: TRBV19; clone_size: NA; j_call: TRBJ2-5; d_call: NA; cdr3_nt: TGTGCCAGTAGTATCAGGACGGAGCTCCAAGAGACCCAGTACTTC; cdr3_aa: CASSIRTELQETQYF
v_call: TRBV5-5; clone_size: NA; j_call: TRBJ2-7; d_call: NA; cdr3_nt: TGTGCCAGCAGCTTGGTCTTCGGGACTGATCCAAGCTACGAGCAGTACTTC; cdr3_aa: CASSLVFGTDPSYEQYF
v_call: TRBV25-1; clone_size: NA; j_call: TRBJ1-2; d_call: NA; cdr3_nt: TGTGCCAGCAGTGAGGGCCAGGAATTCTATGGCTACACCTTC; cdr3_aa: CASSEGQEFYGYTF
v_call: TRBV4-1; clone_size: NA; j_call: TRBJ2-7; d_call: NA; cdr3_nt: TGCGCCAGCAGCCAAAGACAGTACTACGAGCAGTACTTC; cdr3_aa: CASSQRQYYEQYF
v_call: TRBV10-3; clone_size: NA; j_call: TRBJ1-1; d_call: NA; cdr3_nt: TGTGCCATCAGTGAAGAATATGAAGCTTTCTTT; cdr3_aa: CAISEEYEAFF
v_call: TRBV28; clone_size: NA; j_call: TRBJ2-7; d_call: TRBD2; cdr3_nt: TGTGCCAGCACCCCCCGGGGAGGGTCCGAGCAGTACTTC; cdr3_aa: CASTPRGGSEQYF
v_call: TRBV6-2/TRBV6-3; clone_size: NA; j_call: TRBJ1-1; d_call: TRBD1; cdr3_nt: TGTGCCAGCAGCGGTGGGACAGGGGTAAATGAAGCTTTCTTT; cdr3_aa: CASSGGTGVNEAFF
v_call: TRBV19; clone_size: NA; j_call: TRBJ1-1; d_call: NA; cdr3_nt: TGTGCCAGTAGCCATTATTGGGACACTGAAGCTTTCTTT; cdr3_aa: CASSHYWDTEAFF
v_call: TRBV6-5; clone_size: NA; j_call: TRBJ1-1; d_call: TRBD1; cdr3_nt: TGTGCCAGCAGGGGGACAGGCGACACTGAAGCTTTCTTT; cdr3_aa: CASRGTGDTEAFF
v_call: TRBV15; clone_size: NA; j_call: TRBJ1-6; d_call: NA; cdr3_nt: TGTGCCACCAGCAGAGATAAATGGTTGGTACACTTT; cdr3_aa: CATSRDKWLVHF
v_call: TRBV30; clone_size: NA; j_call: TRBJ1-3; d_call: NA; cdr3_nt: TGTGCCTGGAGAGAGGAGGTGAGCTCTGGAAACACCATATATTTT; cdr3_aa: CAWREEVSSGNTIYF
v_call: TRBV7-9; clone_size: NA; j_call: TRBJ2-1; d_call: TRBD1; cdr3_nt: TGTGCCAGCAGCCTGCAGGGGGCCGGCTACAATGAGCAGTTCTTC; cdr3_aa: CASSLQGAGYNEQFF
v_call: TRBV4-2; clone_size: NA; j_call: TRBJ2-1; d_call: TRBD2; cdr3_nt: TGTGCCAGCAGCCTCCATGGGACTAGCGAATACAATGAGCAGTTCTTC; cdr3_aa: CASSLHGTSEYNEQFF
v_call: TRBV5-4; clone_size: few; j_call: TRBJ2-7; d_call: NA; cdr3_nt: TGTGCCAGCAGCTTGGATAGGACAGCCGGTGAGCAGTACTTC; cdr3_aa: CASSLDRTAGEQYF
v_call: TRBV21-1; clone_size: NA; j_call: TRBJ2-5; d_call: NA; cdr3_nt: TGTGCCAGCAGCAAAGGAGCGGGAGTAGGAGAGACCCAGTACTTC; cdr3_aa: CASSKGAGVGETQYF
v_call: TRBV6-6; clone_size: NA; j_call: TRBJ2-3; d_call: NA; cdr3_nt: TGTGCCAGCAGTTCCTGGGGGGGCACAGATACGCAGTATTTT; cdr3_aa: CASSSWGGTDTQYF
v_call: TRBV7-9; clone_size: NA; j_call: TRBJ2-5; d_call: NA; cdr3_nt: TGTGCCAGCAGCCACCCCTGGAGGGAGAAAGAGACCCAGTACTTC; cdr3_aa: CASSHPWREKETQYF
v_call: TRBV6-5; clone_size: NA; j_call: TRBJ1-4; d_call: TRBD1; cdr3_nt: TGTGCCAGCATCCAGGACAGGGTAAATGAAAAACTGTTTTTT; cdr3_aa: CASIQDRVNEKLFF
v_call: TRBV4-3; clone_size: NA; j_call: TRBJ1-5; d_call: TRBD1; cdr3_nt: TGCGCCAGCAGCCAGGCTTTGGGGACAGGGGGTCAGCCCCAGCATTTT; cdr3_aa: CASSQALGTGGQPQHF
v_call: TRBV5-1; clone_size: NA; j_call: TRBJ1-4; d_call: NA; cdr3_nt: TGCGCCAGCAGCTCGGGTGGGGAAAAACTGTTTTTT; cdr3_aa: CASSSGGEKLFF
v_call: TRBV5-1; clone_size: NA; j_call: TRBJ2-7; d_call: TRBD1; cdr3_nt: TGCGCCAGCAGCCGTGGGACAGGGGCCTACGAGCAGTACTTC; cdr3_aa: CASSRGTGAYEQYF